What follows are 4 T cell receptor beta chains derived from one specimen sequenced in a study of technical replicates of blood from a handful of donors. Using immunoSEQ multiplex PCR, the repertoire was profiled, and TCRdb retains in-frame clones only, with some absent. The data contain about 84,000 clones, about 92% of them singletons. The sequenced sample consisted of T cells isolated from PBMCs. Receptor source: a human donor in good health.

The CDR3 coding sequence is TGCGCCAGCAATACCTTCACTAGCGGCAGCACAGATACGCAGTATTTT. It yields the protein CASNTFTSGSTDTQYF. This chain uses TRBV5-1 with TRBJ2-3, with 8 bases that match TRBD2. This CDR3 has 16 residues. Unmatched junction bases numbered 9, after V lost 6 bases and J lost 0 bases. Germline V gives CDR1 SGHRS, CDR2 YFSETQ. Looking up the rest from reference TRBV5-1 and TRBJ2-3 gives the full variable domain: KAGVTQTPRYLIKTRGQQVTLSCSPISGHRSVSWYQQTPGQGLQFLFEYFSETQRNKGNFPGRFSGRQFSNSRSEMNVSTLELGDSALYLCASNTFTSGSTDTQYFGPGTRLTVL.

The rearrangement joins TRBV30 to TRBJ1-3; no reliable D call. The V gene's germline CDR1 is GTSNPN and CDR2 SVGIG (reference sequence). Trimming pared 6 bases from V and 0 bases from J, leaving 6 bases between. The CDR3 sequence is 12 residues long. CDR3 sequence (DNA): TGTGCCTGCTACTACTCTGGAAACACCATATATTTT. This sequence encodes CACYYSGNTIYF. Looking up the rest from reference TRBV30 and TRBJ1-3 gives the full variable domain: SQTIHQWPATLVQPVGSPLSLECTVEGTSNPNLYWYRQAAGRGLQLLFYSVGIGQISSEVPQNLSASRPQDRQFILSSKKLLLSDSGFYLCACYYSGNTIYFGEGSWLTVV.

The J gene is TRBJ2-1, the V gene TRBV2; the D gene is possibly TRBD1 (6 bases). Germline values: CDR1 SNHLY, CDR2 FYNNEI. This CDR3 region has 12 residues. CDR3 in DNA: TGTGCTTCAGGGGTATCCTACAATGAGCAGTTCTTC. Translated: CASGVSYNEQFF.

The rearrangement uses TRBV4-1 and TRBJ1-1, with 7 bases that match TRBD1. V dropped 5 bases and J dropped 6; count of bases not matched to a gene: 9. This CDR3 has 14 residues. The V gene's germline CDR1 is MGHRA and CDR2 YSYEKL. This CDR3 reads CASSSRPTGPEAFF. CDR3 coding DNA: TGCGCCAGCAGCTCCAGACCGACAGGGCCTGAAGCTTTCTTT.